The rows below give T cell receptor beta chains drawn from one sample of a study of graft-versus-host responses after intestinal transplantation. These receptors' targets are unknown. TCRdb's copy holds only in-frame clones and misses some; the assay was immunoSEQ multiplex PCR. The sample consists of about 70,000 clones, roughly 87% of them appearing once. This specimen was unstimulated CD8+ T cells sorted from spleen or lymph node cells, taken before intestinal transplant. Source of these receptors: a human donor who received an intestinal transplant. The CDR3 runs from the conserved cysteine through the conserved F or W. A D gene is named only where the DNA matches it firmly. Clone size is stated in some rows and not others, as once, few, many or a class when expanded.

v_call,j_call,clone_size,cdr3_length,d_call,cdr3_nt,cdr3_aa
TRBV4-1,TRBJ2-3,few,19,TRBD2,TGCGCCAGCAGCCAACCGGGACTAGCGGGGTCCTCTAGCACAGATACGCAGTATTTT,CASSQPGLAGSSSTDTQYF
TRBV4-1,TRBJ1-6,-,15,-,TGCGCCAGCAGCCAAGATCCGGGGGAGGGTTCACCCCTCCACTTT,CASSQDPGEGSPLHF
TRBV19,TRBJ2-1,once,14,TRBD2,TGTGCCTCACTGGGCGGGGGACGGGGGGATGAGCAGTTCTTC,CASLGGGRGDEQFF
TRBV7-6,TRBJ1-1,-,14,TRBD1,TGTGCCAGCAGCCTAGGACAGGGGAGTACTGAAGCTTTCTTT,CASSLGQGSTEAFF
TRBV7-9,TRBJ2-2,once,14,-,TGTGCCAGCAGCTTAGGTCAGAACACCGGGGAGCTGTTTTTT,CASSLGQNTGELFF
TRBV13,TRBJ1-6,-,16,TRBD1,TGTGCCAGCAGCTTAGCTGGGACAGCTTATAATTCACCCCTCCACTTT,CASSLAGTAYNSPLHF
TRBV2,TRBJ1-5,-,17,-,TGTGCCAGCAGTGTGTCTCGGGAGGGAATGGGTAATCAGCCCCAGCATTTT,CASSVSREGMGNQPQHF
TRBV23-1,TRBJ1-5,-,15,TRBD1,TGCGCCAGCCCTCACAGGGGGCGGTTGAATCAGCCCCAGCATTTT,CASPHRGRLNQPQHF
TRBV29-1,TRBJ2-6,few,13,-,TGCAGCGTTGACAGCTCTGGGGCCAACGTCCTGACTTTC,CSVDSSGANVLTF
TRBV5-1,TRBJ2-7,-,15,TRBD1,TGCGCCAGCAGCCCCGGGACAGGGGGTGGGTACGAGCAGTACTTC,CASSPGTGGGYEQYF
TRBV6-5,TRBJ1-2,-,13,-,TGTGCCAGCAGTTACGGGGAGTACTATGGCTACACCTTC,CASSYGEYYGYTF
TRBV4-2,TRBJ2-7,-,16,-,TGTGCCAGCAGCCAAGATCGGTCAGGAGGTTCCTACGAGCAGTACTTC,CASSQDRSGGSYEQYF
TRBV7-9,TRBJ2-5,-,14,-,TGTGCCAGCAGCCGGGGACTTTTCAAAGAGACCCAGTACTTC,CASSRGLFKETQYF
TRBV25-1,TRBJ1-1,once,11,TRBD1,TGTGCCAGCAGTGACGGGACAGTGGCTTTCTTT,CASSDGTVAFF
TRBV9,TRBJ1-3,-,18,TRBD1,TGTGCCAGCAGCTCCAAACCCCGGGACAGGGGGCCGGGAAACACCATATATTTT,CASSSKPRDRGPGNTIYF
TRBV11-2,TRBJ2-7,-,15,-,TGTGCCAGCAGCTTAGGGCGGCTAGCGAGTAGGGAGCAGTACTTC,CASSLGRLASREQYF
TRBV5-4,TRBJ1-2,-,17,-,TGTGCCAGCAGCTCCGGACAAACCCCCTCACAGACCTATGGCTACACCTTC,CASSSGQTPSQTYGYTF
TRBV9,TRBJ1-6,-,15,-,TGTGCCAGCAGCGTATCCCTGCCCGGTGATTCACCCCTCCACTTT,CASSVSLPGDSPLHF
TRBV5-1,TRBJ2-3,-,15,TRBD2,TGCGCCAGCAGAGCGGGGGGGCCATCCACAGATACGCAGTATTTT,CASRAGGPSTDTQYF
TRBV9,TRBJ2-7,-,14,-,TGTGCCAGCAGCCCCCCAGGGGAGCCTTACGAGCAGTACTTC,CASSPPGEPYEQYF
TRBV4-1,TRBJ1-1,-,14,-,TGCGCCAGCAGCCTCGGACCGGGGGGGACTGAAGCTTTCTTT,CASSLGPGGTEAFF
TRBV5-6,TRBJ2-7,-,13,-,TGTGCCAGCAGCTTCGTTCCTGAGGGCGAGCAGTACTTC,CASSFVPEGEQYF